This TCR beta chain was retrieved from a study of cytomegalovirus exposure and HLA in healthy donors. Overall study findings and caveats: In an earlier analysis, about 90% or about 30%: the productive usage of most TCR beta V segments. Reports indicated that the classifier achieved high specificity and sensitivity in diagnosing cytomegalovirus status.

13 Jbeta primers and 60 Vbeta primers were used for the PCR. The authors' processing: Later, an analysis found 65 million to 85 million unique TCR beta chains, and roughly 10 million of these were shared. Sequencing used immunoSEQ multiplex PCR; TCRdb keeps in-frame clones, though not all of them. That table furnishes V, J and clone size, whereas the DNA furnished D and trimming. This sample has 100,000 to 150,000 clones, with about two thirds found just once. The CDR3 is 15 residues long. Looked up from germline, CDR1 is LNHDA and CDR2 is SQIVND (reference sequence). Trimming left V 5 bases short and J 9 bases short, with 22 bases between. On this clone: Its antigen is undetermined.

The chain uses TRBV19 and TRBJ2-5; tentative D call: TRBD1 (5 bases). Material: PBMCs. The source is a woman aged 60-70 years in good health and CMV-seropositive. The DNA for the CDR3 is TGTGCCAGTAGTGTCAGGACACGGGCTGAAGGGGCCCAGTACTTC. Amino acid sequence: CASSVRTRAEGAQYF.